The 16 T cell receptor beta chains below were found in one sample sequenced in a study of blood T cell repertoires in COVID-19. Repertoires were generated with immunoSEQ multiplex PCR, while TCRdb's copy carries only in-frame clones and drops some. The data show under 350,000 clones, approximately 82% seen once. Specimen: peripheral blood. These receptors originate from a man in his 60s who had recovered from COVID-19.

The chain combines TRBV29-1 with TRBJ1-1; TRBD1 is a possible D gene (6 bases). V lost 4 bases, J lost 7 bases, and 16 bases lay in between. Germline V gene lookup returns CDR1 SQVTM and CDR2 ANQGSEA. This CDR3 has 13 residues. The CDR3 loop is CSVVGGAQVEAFF. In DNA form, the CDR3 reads TGCAGCGTTGTTGGGGGGGCGCAGGTTGAAGCTTTCTTT.

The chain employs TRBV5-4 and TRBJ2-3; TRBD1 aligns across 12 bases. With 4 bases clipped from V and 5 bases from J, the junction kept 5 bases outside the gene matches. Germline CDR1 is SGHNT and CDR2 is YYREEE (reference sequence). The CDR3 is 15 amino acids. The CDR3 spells CASSPGDRGRDTQYF. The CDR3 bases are TGTGCCAGCAGCCCTGGGGACAGGGGGCGAGATACGCAGTATTTT.

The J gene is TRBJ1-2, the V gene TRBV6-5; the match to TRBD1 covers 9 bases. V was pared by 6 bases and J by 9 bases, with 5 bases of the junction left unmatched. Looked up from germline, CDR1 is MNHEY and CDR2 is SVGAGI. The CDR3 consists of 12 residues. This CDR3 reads CASSPGQGRYTF. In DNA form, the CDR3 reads TGTGCCAGCAGCCCAGGACAGGGGCGCTACACCTTC.

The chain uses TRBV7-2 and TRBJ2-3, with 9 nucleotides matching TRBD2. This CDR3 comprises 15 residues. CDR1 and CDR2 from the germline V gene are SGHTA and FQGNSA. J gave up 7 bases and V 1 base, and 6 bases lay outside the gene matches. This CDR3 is CASSLGGGGRYTQYF. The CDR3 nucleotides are TGTGCCAGCAGCTTAGGCGGGGGGGGAAGATATACGCAGTATTTT.

Written as DNA, the CDR3 is TGTGCCAGCAGGCTGGGAACAGGGGTATTATCTGAAGCTTTCTTT. Translated, it gives CASRLGTGVLSEAFF. This chain connects TRBV6-5 to TRBJ1-1; TRBD1 matches at 7 bases. The CDR3 consists of 15 residues. Trimming cost V 6 bases and J 6 bases; bases outside gene matches: 13. Germline values: CDR1 MNHEY, CDR2 SVGAGI.

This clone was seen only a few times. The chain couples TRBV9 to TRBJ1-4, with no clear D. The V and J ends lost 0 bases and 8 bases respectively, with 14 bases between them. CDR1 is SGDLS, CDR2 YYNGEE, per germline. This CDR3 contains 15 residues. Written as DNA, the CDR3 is TGTGCCAGCAGCGTAGGAGGAGTTTCACGGGAAAAACTGTTTTTT. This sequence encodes CASSVGGVSREKLFF.

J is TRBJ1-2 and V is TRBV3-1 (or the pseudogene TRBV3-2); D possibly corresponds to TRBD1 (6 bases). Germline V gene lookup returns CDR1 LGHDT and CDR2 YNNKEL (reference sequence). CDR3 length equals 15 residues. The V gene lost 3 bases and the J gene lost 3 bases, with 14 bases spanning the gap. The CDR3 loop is CASSHYRGSDYGYTF. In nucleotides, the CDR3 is TGTGCCAGCAGCCACTATAGGGGGTCGGACTATGGCTACACCTTC.

The CDR3 bases are TGTGCCTGGACCCGGACAGGAGTCAATTTCAATCAGCCCCAGCATTTT. It encodes CAWTRTGVNFNQPQHF. The V gene is TRBV30, the J gene TRBJ1-5, with 7 bases lining up with TRBD1. The germline CDR1 and CDR2 sequences are GTSNPN and SVGIG (reference sequence). V lost 4 bases, J lost 3 bases, and 12 bases stayed unmatched. The CDR3 contains 16 residues. Looking up the rest from reference TRBV30 and TRBJ1-5 gives the full variable domain: SQTIHQWPATLVQPVGSPLSLECTVEGTSNPNLYWYRQAAGRGLQLLFYSVGIGQISSEVPQNLSASRPQDRQFILSSKKLLLSDSGFYLCAWTRTGVNFNQPQHFGDGTRLSIL.

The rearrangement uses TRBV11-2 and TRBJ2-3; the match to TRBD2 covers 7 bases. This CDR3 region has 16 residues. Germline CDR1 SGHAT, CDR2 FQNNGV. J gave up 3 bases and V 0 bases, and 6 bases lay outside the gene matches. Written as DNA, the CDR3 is TGTGCCAGCAGCTTAGAGTGGGGGGGTCGGACAGATACGCAGTATTTT. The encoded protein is CASSLEWGGRTDTQYF. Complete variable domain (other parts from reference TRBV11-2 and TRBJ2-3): EAGVAQSPRYKIIEKRQSVAFWCNPISGHATLYWYQQILGQGPKLLIQFQNNGVVDDSQLPKDRFSAERLKGVDSTLKIQPAKLEDSAVYLCASSLEWGGRTDTQYFGPGTRLTVL.

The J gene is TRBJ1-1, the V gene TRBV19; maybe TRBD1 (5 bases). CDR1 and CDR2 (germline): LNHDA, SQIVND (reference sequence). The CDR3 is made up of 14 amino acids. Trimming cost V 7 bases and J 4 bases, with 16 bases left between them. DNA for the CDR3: TGTGCCAGTACACCCCAGACAGTAGGCACTGAAGCTTTCTTT. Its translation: CASTPQTVGTEAFF.

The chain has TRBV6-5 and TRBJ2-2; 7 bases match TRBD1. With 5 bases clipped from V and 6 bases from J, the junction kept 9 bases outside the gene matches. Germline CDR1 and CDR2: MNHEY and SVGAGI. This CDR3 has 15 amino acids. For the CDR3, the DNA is TGTGCCAGCAGTCCGCTGACAGGGCTGCCCGGGGAGCTGTTTTTT. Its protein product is CASSPLTGLPGELFF.

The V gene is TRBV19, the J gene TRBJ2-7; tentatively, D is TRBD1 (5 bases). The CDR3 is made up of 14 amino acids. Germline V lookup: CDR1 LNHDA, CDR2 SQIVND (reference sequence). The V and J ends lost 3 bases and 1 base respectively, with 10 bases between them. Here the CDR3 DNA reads TGTGCCAGTAGTATTTACCAGGGTTCCTACGAGCAGTACTTC. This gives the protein CASSIYQGSYEQYF.

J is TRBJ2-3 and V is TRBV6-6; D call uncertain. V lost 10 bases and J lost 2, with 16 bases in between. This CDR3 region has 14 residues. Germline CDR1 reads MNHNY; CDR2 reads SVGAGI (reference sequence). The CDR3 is CATRNSTNTDTQYF. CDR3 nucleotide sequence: TGTGCCACCAGGAACAGTACCAACACAGATACGCAGTATTTT.

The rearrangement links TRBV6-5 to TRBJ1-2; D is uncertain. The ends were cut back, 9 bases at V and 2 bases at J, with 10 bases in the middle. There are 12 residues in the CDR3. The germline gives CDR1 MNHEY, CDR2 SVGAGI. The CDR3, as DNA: TGTGCCAGTAGGACGGGAAACTATGGCTACACCTTC. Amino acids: CASRTGNYGYTF.

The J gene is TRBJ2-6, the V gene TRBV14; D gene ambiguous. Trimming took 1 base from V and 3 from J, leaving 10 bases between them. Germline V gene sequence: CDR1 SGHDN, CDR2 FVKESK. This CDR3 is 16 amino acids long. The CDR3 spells CASSQGLKIGANVLTF. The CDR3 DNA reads TGTGCCAGCAGCCAAGGGCTCAAGATTGGGGCCAACGTCCTGACTTTC.

The CDR3 sequence is CASSPPGQGVPLEAFF. The DNA of the CDR3 is TGTGCCAGCAGCCCCCCGGGACAGGGGGTCCCATTGGAAGCTTTCTTT. The chain employs TRBV21-1 and TRBJ1-1; TRBD1, the D gene given by the table, was not confirmed from the DNA. TRBV21-1 is assigned pseudogene status. The CDR3 totals 16 residues.